These 16 T cell receptor beta chains were sequenced from one sample in a study of OX40 agonist ivuxolimab in advanced cancers. Produced via immunoSEQ multiplex PCR; TCRdb's table is partial and in-frame only. Seen here are 100,000 or so clones, 65% to 90% observed once, and the top ten hold less than 2%. The sequencing here drew on CD4+ or CD8+ T cells sorted from blood, taken in a trial of the OX40 agonist ivuxolimab. These TCRs come from an adult with an advanced solid tumor such as melanoma, head and neck, liver or kidney cancer.

This clone appeared a few times. The gene calls are TRBV5-1 and TRBJ2-5; D possibly corresponds to TRBD1 (5 bases). Trimming removed 2 bases at V and 3 bases at J, with 11 bases between. There are 14 residues in the CDR3. CDR1 and CDR2 from the germline V gene are SGHRS and YFSETQ. This CDR3 reads CASSFRDVKETQYF. The DNA for the CDR3 is TGCGCCAGCAGCTTCAGGGATGTGAAAGAGACCCAGTACTTC. Supplemented by reference TRBV5-1 and TRBJ2-5, the full variable domain reads KAGVTQTPRYLIKTRGQQVTLSCSPISGHRSVSWYQQTPGQGLQFLFEYFSETQRNKGNFPGRFSGRQFSNSRSEMNVSTLELGDSALYLCASSFRDVKETQYFGPGTRLLVL.

V is TRBV6-1 and J is TRBJ1-1, with D unresolved. The V gene's germline CDR1 is MNHNS and CDR2 SASEGT. The CDR3 extends over 14 amino acids. V lost 3 bases and J 8 bases, leaving 16 bases between the germline ends. Here the CDR3 DNA reads TGTGCCAGCAGTGATCCCATGAACACTTTGGAAGCTTTCTTT. It encodes CASSDPMNTLEAFF.

The gene calls are TRBV10-3 and TRBJ2-3; D unresolved. The ends were cut back, 10 bases at V and 1 base at J, with 15 bases in the middle. Germline CDR1 and CDR2: ENHRY and SYGVKD. The CDR3 contains 14 residues. CDR3 nucleotides: TGTGCCACCCAGATGGCCCTAGGCACAGATACGCAGTATTTT. Encoded protein: CATQMALGTDTQYF.

This sequence joins TRBV28 and TRBJ2-3; D is tentatively TRBD1 or TRBD2 (6 bases each). Trimming stripped 6 bases from V and 2 bases from J, with 18 bases between. There are 16 residues in the CDR3. Looked up from germline, CDR1 is MDHEN and CDR2 is SYDVKM. In nucleotides, the CDR3 is TGTGCCAGCAGGTTAGGGGGTGCGGGACCCACAGATACGCAGTATTTT. Its protein is CASRLGGAGPTDTQYF.

The chain is built from TRBV2 and TRBJ1-3, with D unresolved. V lost 8 bases and J 2 bases, leaving 10 bases between the germline ends. The CDR3 is made up of 13 amino acids. Looked up from germline, CDR1 is SNHLY and CDR2 is FYNNEI. The CDR3 nucleotides are TGTGCCAGCGGCCTAACCGCTGGAAACACCATATATTTT. It is translated as CASGLTAGNTIYF.

This clone was seen a single time. The chain links TRBV7-8 to TRBJ2-7; 10 bases agree with TRBD1. The ends lost 5 bases at V and 1 base at J; junction bases unmatched: 2. The germline gives CDR1 SGHVS, CDR2 FQNEAQ. This CDR3 is 14 amino acids long. As DNA, the CDR3 is TGTGCCAGCAGCGCGGACAGGGGGTCCTACGAGCAGTACTTC. Residues: CASSADRGSYEQYF. Filled out from reference TRBV7-8 and TRBJ2-7, the complete variable domain reads GAGVSQSPRYKVAKRGQDVALRCDPISGHVSLFWYQQALGQGPEFLTYFQNEAQLDKSGLPSDRFFAERPEGSVSTLKIQRTQQEDSAVYLCASSADRGSYEQYFGPGTRLTVT.

The rearrangement uses TRBV11-3 and TRBJ2-1; possible D gene TRBD1, 6 bases. The CDR3 consists of 14 residues. The germline gives CDR1 SGHNT, CDR2 YENEEA. V dropped 4 bases and J dropped 2 bases, with 9 bases sitting between them. In DNA form, the CDR3 reads TGTGCCAGCAGCTCAGGGGACCCCTACAATGAGCAGTTCTTC. Translating it yields CASSSGDPYNEQFF.

This clone showed up just once. This chain joins TRBV6-5 and TRBJ2-2, with D possibly TRBD2 on 6 matching bases. Germline loops: CDR1 MNHEY, CDR2 SVGAGI. CDR3 length: 14 amino acids. Trimming removed 8 bases from V and 4 bases from J, with 14 bases in between. The CDR3 loop is CASGSGVSTGELFF. The DNA of the CDR3 is TGTGCCAGCGGGTCGGGGGTGAGCACCGGGGAGCTGTTTTTT.

The gene calls are TRBV27 and TRBJ1-5, with D perhaps TRBD1 (5 bases). Trimming stripped 6 bases from V and 0 bases from J, with 12 bases between. The germline V gene has CDR1 MNHEY and CDR2 SMNVEV (reference sequence). The CDR3 covers 15 residues. The DNA for the CDR3 is TGTGCCAGCAGACCCATGGGGGGTAGCAATCAGCCCCAGCATTTT. This gives the protein CASRPMGGSNQPQHF.

The V gene is TRBV19, the J gene TRBJ2-5, with 15 bases lining up with TRBD2. The CDR3 sequence is 16 residues long. The V and J ends lost 4 bases and 4 bases, in that order; junction bases with no gene match: 4. From germline, CDR1 is LNHDA and CDR2 SQIVND (reference sequence). The CDR3 region is CASSTGLAGGGETQYF. In nucleotides, the CDR3 is TGTGCCAGTAGTACCGGACTAGCGGGAGGGGGAGAGACCCAGTACTTC.

The gene calls are TRBV15 and TRBJ2-2; a weak D match, TRBD1 (5 bases). Germline V gene sequence: CDR1 LNHNV, CDR2 YYDKDF (reference sequence). The CDR3 consists of 17 residues. Trimming took off 0 bases at V and 1 base at J, with 12 bases between the two ends. CDR3 in amino acids: CATSRDGAKGNTGELFF. The CDR3 DNA reads TGTGCCACCAGCAGAGATGGGGCGAAGGGGAACACCGGGGAGCTGTTTTTT.

This clone showed up just once. The chain joins TRBV5-1 to TRBJ1-4, with 7 positions matching TRBD1. The CDR3 extends over 16 amino acids. Germline CDR1 is SGHRS and CDR2 is YFSETQ. Germline trimming cut 2 bases from V and 8 bases from J; bases unmatched to any gene: 12. CDR3 residues: CASSFGHGRGQEKLFF. CDR3 nucleotide sequence: TGCGCCAGCAGCTTTGGCCATGGCAGGGGACAGGAAAAACTGTTTTTT.

The chain is built from TRBV9 and TRBJ2-7; 10 nucleotides agree with TRBD1. With V trimmed by 4 bases and J by 5 bases, 6 bases remained unmatched. Germline V gives CDR1 SGDLS, CDR2 YYNGEE. The CDR3 sequence is 14 residues long. Written as DNA, the CDR3 is TGTGCCAGCAGCCCCCAGACAGGGGGCCACGAGCAGTACTTC. Translation gives CASSPQTGGHEQYF. Full variable domain (outside the CDR3, taken from reference TRBV9 and TRBJ2-7): DSGVTQTPKHLITATGQRVTLRCSPRSGDLSVYWYQQSLDQGLQFLIQYYNGEERAKGNILERFSAQQFPDLHSELNLSSLELGDSALYFCASSPQTGGHEQYFGPGTRLTVT.

The CDR3 coding sequence is TGTGCCAGCAGTTTATCTGGGGCGGACAATACGCAGTATTTT. Residues: CASSLSGADNTQYF. The rearrangement links TRBV27 to TRBJ2-3, with D tentatively TRBD1 (5 bases). Germline values: CDR1 MNHEY, CDR2 SMNVEV (reference sequence). The V gene lost 0 bases and the J gene lost 7 bases, with 11 bases spanning the gap. CDR3 length: 14 amino acids.

CDR3 protein: CASSQGRDQPQHF. DNA of the CDR3: TGCGCCAGCAGCCAGGGCAGGGATCAGCCCCAGCATTTT. The V call is TRBV4-1, the J call TRBJ1-5; D is perhaps TRBD1 (5 bases). V was clipped by 3 bases and J by 5 bases, with 8 bases between them. The CDR3 contains 13 residues. The germline CDR1 and CDR2 sequences are MGHRA and YSYEKL.

This chain joins TRBV21-1 and TRBJ2-2; the table's TRBD2 call for D was not verified on the DNA. TRBV21-1 corresponds to a pseudogene. There are 18 residues in the CDR3. CDR3 region: CASSKRLAGLLNTGELFF. The DNA for the CDR3 is TGTGCCAGCAGCAAACGTCTAGCGGGGCTATTGAACACCGGGGAGCTGTTTTTT.